Listed below are T cell receptor beta chains from one sample, sequenced in a study of beta chain features in type 1 diabetes. Sequenced by immunoSEQ multiplex PCR; TCRdb stores in-frame clones only, minus some. The table records over 700,000 clones, about 17% of them present only once. Input material: naive CD4+ T cells from blood. Receptor source: a woman in her late teens or twenties in good health. Each CDR3 is given with its conserved first and last residue. D genes are given only for firm matches. Clone size appears in some rows only: once, few, many, or a class for an expanded clone.

j_call clone_size d_call v_call cdr3_aa cdr3_nt
TRBJ2-5 NA NA TRBV5-1 CASSPGSLIMGQETQYF TGCGCCAGCAGCCCGGGGTCGCTGATAATGGGCCAAGAGACCCAGTACTTC
TRBJ2-5 few NA TRBV7-9 CASSLAPASSQGETQYF TGTGCCAGCAGCTTAGCGCCAGCTTCTTCCCAGGGGGAGACCCAGTACTTC
TRBJ1-2 few NA TRBV7-2 CASSLVQNYGYTF TGTGCCAGCAGCTTAGTACAGAACTATGGCTACACCTTC
TRBJ2-3 NA TRBD2 TRBV6-5 CASSYFLAADTQYF TGTGCCAGCAGTTACTTTCTAGCGGCAGATACGCAGTATTTT
TRBJ2-2 few TRBD2 TRBV5-4 CASSWGLAGNTGELFF TGTGCCAGCAGCTGGGGACTAGCGGGTAACACCGGGGAGCTGTTTTTT
TRBJ2-2 few TRBD2 TRBV5-1 CASSTGLAGPTGELFF TGCGCCAGCAGCACGGGACTAGCGGGACCAACCGGGGAGCTGTTTTTT
TRBJ2-1 NA NA TRBV10-3 CAISERGSGRYNEQFF TGTGCCATCAGTGAACGGGGTAGCGGCCGATACAATGAGCAGTTCTTC
TRBJ1-2 NA TRBD1 TRBV27 CASSPSGTASYGYTF TGTGCCAGCAGTCCGTCCGGGACAGCCTCCTATGGCTACACCTTC
TRBJ1-2 NA TRBD1 TRBV4-3 CASSQGDRGPYGYTF TGCGCCAGCAGCCAAGGAGACAGGGGGCCCTATGGCTACACCTTC
TRBJ2-2 few NA TRBV7-2 CASSLAGGRAGELFF TGTGCCAGCAGCCTGGCCGGGGGGCGGGCCGGGGAGCTGTTTTTT
TRBJ2-5 many NA TRBV28 CASSLGPAETQYF TGTGCCAGCAGTTTAGGCCCCGCGGAGACCCAGTACTTC
TRBJ2-5 few TRBD1 TRBV7-9 CASSSRDRAPKQETQYF TGTGCCAGCAGCTCCCGGGACAGGGCCCCAAAGCAAGAGACCCAGTACTTC
TRBJ2-7 few NA TRBV5-1 CASSLDMGLAYEQYF TGCGCCAGCAGCCTCGACATGGGACTGGCCTACGAGCAGTACTTC
TRBJ1-2 NA NA TRBV7-9 CASSPLILRGYTF TGTGCCAGCAGCCCACTGATCTTGCGGGGCTACACCTTC
TRBJ2-7 NA TRBD2 TRBV5-1 CASSSGRTYEQYF TGCGCCAGCAGCAGCGGGAGAACCTACGAGCAGTACTTC